Presented here are 22 T cell receptor beta chains from one specimen sequenced in a study of chemoradiotherapy in HPV16-positive cancers. Sequenced by immunoSEQ multiplex PCR; TCRdb stores in-frame clones only, minus some. The table has roughly 10,000 clones, 84% seen once. Sequencing was performed on blood, taken from a patient who underwent chemoradiotherapy. These receptors all stem from a human donor with HPV-associated anogenital cancer.

The rearrangement links TRBV6-6 to TRBJ2-1, with 8 positions matching TRBD1. The CDR3 is 16 residues long. Germline trimming cut 6 bases from V and 7 bases from J; bases unmatched to any gene: 14. Looked up from germline, CDR1 is MNHNY and CDR2 is SVGAGI (reference sequence). The CDR3 here is CASRLIQGVRGNEQFF. CDR3 DNA: TGTGCCAGCAGACTGATACAGGGGGTAAGGGGGAATGAGCAGTTCTTC.

The rearrangement uses TRBV2 and TRBJ1-2; D unclear. V was pared by 2 bases and J by 13 bases, with 17 bases between. CDR1 is SNHLY and CDR2 is FYNNEI in the germline V gene. CDR3 length: 13 amino acids. In DNA form, the CDR3 reads TGTGCCAGCAGTGAACGCCCCTTCTCGGGGTCCACCTTC. It encodes CASSERPFSGSTF.

The chain couples TRBV7-8 to TRBJ2-1; 9 bases align to TRBD2. The CDR3 runs to 17 residues. The V gene's germline CDR1 is SGHVS and CDR2 FQNEAQ. Losses at the gene ends were 1 base for V and 8 bases for J; bases not matched to a gene: 12. CDR3 amino acids: CASSLESGTSRVHEQFF. CDR3 DNA: TGTGCCAGCAGCTTAGAAAGCGGGACTAGCCGGGTCCATGAGCAGTTCTTC.

V and J are TRBV10-3 and TRBJ1-6; no firm D call. The CDR3 consists of 14 residues. Germline CDR1 and CDR2: ENHRY and SYGVKD. V lost 2 bases and J 8 bases, leaving 10 bases between the germline ends. The CDR3 bases are TGTGCCATCAGTGAGAGGGTCGGAGATTCACCCCTCCACTTT. Residues: CAISERVGDSPLHF.

This clone is large within its sample. The V call is TRBV4-3, the J call TRBJ2-7; D is possibly TRBD2 (7 bases). V was clipped by 1 base and J by 4 bases, with 20 bases between them. Germline assignment: CDR1 LGHNA and CDR2 YSLEER. The CDR3 contains 17 residues. CDR3 sequence (DNA): TGCGCCAGCAGCCAAGGTCTTTCGGGGGGCTACCAATACGAGCAGTACTTC. Its protein product is CASSQGLSGGYQYEQYF.

The chain couples TRBV6-5 to TRBJ1-1; D is perhaps TRBD1 (5 bases). From germline, CDR1 is MNHEY and CDR2 SVGAGI. This CDR3 spans 12 amino acids. The ends were cut back, 4 bases at V and 8 bases at J, with 11 bases in the middle. The CDR3, as DNA: TGTGCCAGCAGTTCAGGGAGTTCGGAAGCTTTCTTT. Encoded protein: CASSSGSSEAFF.

This chain joins TRBV19 and TRBJ2-7; D ambiguous. CDR3 length: 13 residues. V gave up 5 bases and J gave up 7 bases, with 15 bases separating them. Germline V gene lookup returns CDR1 LNHDA and CDR2 SQIVND (reference sequence). In DNA form, the CDR3 reads TGTGCCAGTAGTCGGCCAGGCTCGGGTGAGCAGTACTTC. It encodes CASSRPGSGEQYF.

The rearrangement links TRBV4-3 to TRBJ2-6; a weak D match, TRBD2 (5 bases). The germline V gene has CDR1 LGHNA and CDR2 YSLEER. The CDR3 has 16 amino acids. Trimming removed 0 bases at V and 2 bases at J, with 8 bases between. The CDR3 loop is CASSQDEGTGANVLTF. CDR3 bases: TGCGCCAGCAGCCAAGATGAGGGAACTGGGGCCAACGTCCTGACTTTC.

The chain carries TRBV4-3 and TRBJ1-1; D gene uncertain. The germline V and J ends were trimmed by 4 bases and 2 bases, with 14 bases remaining between them. The germline gives CDR1 LGHNA, CDR2 YSLEER. The CDR3 has 15 amino acids. CDR3 bases: TGCGCCAGCAGCCGGCACAATCAACCCAACACTGAAGCTTTCTTT. This codes for CASSRHNQPNTEAFF.

This clone was recorded a few times. J is TRBJ2-1 and V is TRBV2; D perhaps matches TRBD1 (5 bases). The CDR3 runs 17 residues. Germline CDR1 is SNHLY and CDR2 is FYNNEI. Trimming removed 5 bases from V and 4 bases from J, with 21 bases in between. DNA of the CDR3: TGTGCCAGCAGTTCCAGACAAGGCCAGGGAACATACAATGAGCAGTTCTTC. Amino acid sequence: CASSSRQGQGTYNEQFF.

V is TRBV6-6 and J is TRBJ1-1; D is uncertain. Trimming shortened V by 2 bases and J by 5 bases, and 0 bases separated the two germline ends. The germline gives CDR1 MNHNY, CDR2 SVGAGI (reference sequence). The length of the CDR3 is 10 residues. CDR3 residues: CASSYTEAFF. CDR3 DNA sequence: TGTGCCAGCAGTTACACTGAAGCTTTCTTT.

This sequence joins TRBV19 and TRBJ2-1; tentatively, D is TRBD2 (5 bases). CDR3 length equals 13 residues. Germline assignment: CDR1 LNHDA and CDR2 SQIVND (reference sequence). V dropped 1 base and J dropped 9 bases, with 10 bases sitting between them. The CDR3 DNA is TGTGCCAGTAGTATAGTAACGGGGAGTGAGCAGTTCTTC. Its translation is CASSIVTGSEQFF.

The chain recombines TRBV7-2 with TRBJ2-7; D gene ambiguous. Germline-derived CDR1 and CDR2 are SGHTA and FQGNSA. With 0 bases removed from V and 0 bases from J, the gap between germline ends came to 6 bases. This CDR3 region has 14 residues. CDR3 residues: CASSLAGSSYEQYF. The CDR3 DNA reads TGTGCCAGCAGCTTAGCGGGATCCTCCTACGAGCAGTACTTC.

The chain joins TRBV19 to TRBJ2-2, with D perhaps TRBD2 (5 bases). Germline CDR1 LNHDA, CDR2 SQIVND (reference sequence). The CDR3 sequence is 13 residues long. V dropped 10 bases and J dropped 6 bases, with 15 bases sitting between them. The CDR3 DNA reads as TGTGCCACCACGGGGTATGACCCCGGGGAGCTGTTTTTT. Translation gives CATTGYDPGELFF.

The chain employs TRBV18 and TRBJ1-1, with 7 bases matching TRBD1. The V and J ends lost 2 bases and 4 bases, in that order; junction bases with no gene match: 4. The CDR3 is 14 residues long. Germline V gene data show CDR1 as KGHSH and CDR2 as LQKENI. CDR3 sequence: CASSPSRGSTEAFF. The CDR3 bases are TGTGCCAGCTCACCAAGCAGGGGGTCCACTGAAGCTTTCTTT.

This clone was counted a single time. The CDR3 protein is CASSTSGTGKSNYGYTF. The CDR3 coding sequence is TGTGCCAGCAGCACCTCCGGGACAGGGAAAAGTAACTATGGCTACACCTTC. The rearrangement links TRBV9 to TRBJ1-2, with 9 bases lining up with TRBD1. J was trimmed by 1 base and V by 4 bases; bases with no gene match: 11. Germline V gives CDR1 SGDLS, CDR2 YYNGEE. The CDR3 runs 17 residues.

The rearrangement links TRBV2 to TRBJ2-1; 8 bases align to TRBD1. The V and J ends lost 6 bases and 10 bases, in that order; junction bases with no gene match: 14. This CDR3 spans 15 amino acids. Looked up from germline, CDR1 is SNHLY and CDR2 is FYNNEI. In DNA form, the CDR3 reads TGTGCCAGCAGGGAGGGCGCAGGGGGCTTGGGAGAGCAGTTCTTC. Protein sequence: CASREGAGGLGEQFF.

This clone was detected only once. The V and J genes are TRBV4-2 and TRBJ2-2, with D unresolved. CDR3 size: 15 residues. Trimming took off 0 bases at V and 2 bases at J, with 7 bases between the two ends. Germline assignment: CDR1 LGHNA and CDR2 YNFKEQ. Here the CDR3 reads CASSQEGGNTGELFF. DNA of the CDR3: TGTGCCAGCAGCCAAGAAGGCGGTAACACCGGGGAGCTGTTTTTT.

The V call is TRBV14, the J call TRBJ2-5; D ambiguous. TRBJ2-7 explains the end of the DNA better; the J call may be wrong. CDR1 and CDR2 (germline): SGHDN, FVKESK. This CDR3 has 13 amino acids. The CDR3 spells CASSQGAPYEQYF. Written as DNA, the CDR3 is TGTGCCAGCAGCCAAGGAGCCCCCTACGAGCAGTACTTC.

The chain joins TRBV4-1 to TRBJ1-1; D possibly corresponds to TRBD1 (5 bases). In germline, CDR1 is MGHRA, CDR2 YSYEKL. The CDR3 is made up of 15 amino acids. Between the trimmed V and J ends, which lost 1 base and 6 bases, there was a span of 15 bases. The DNA for the CDR3 is TGCGCCAGCAGCCAAGGGGACGGGCCGGGAGCTGAAGCTTTCTTT. It codes for CASSQGDGPGAEAFF.

V and J are TRBV7-9 and TRBJ2-5, with 12 bases lining up with TRBD2. The germline gives CDR1 SEHNR, CDR2 FQNEAQ (reference sequence). The CDR3 is 16 residues long. The V gene end was trimmed by 8 bases and the J gene end by 3 bases; junction bases not matched to a gene: 10. The CDR3 region has the DNA TGTGCCAGCGGGGGTCTAGCGGGGGGGCGAGAAGAGACCCAGTACTTC. This codes for CASGGLAGGREETQYF.

The chain combines TRBV14 with TRBJ2-5; 7 nucleotides agree with TRBD1. TRBJ2-7 matches the DNA end more closely, so the J call is doubtful. CDR1 and CDR2 from the germline V gene are SGHDN and FVKESK. The CDR3 has 17 amino acids. This CDR3 reads CASSLTLIDRAYYEQYF. CDR3 bases: TGTGCCAGCAGCCTCACCTTGATCGACAGGGCCTACTACGAGCAGTACTTC.